The next 17 T cell receptor beta chains were all read from a single sample in a study of T cells after yellow fever vaccination. TCRdb recomputed calls from the 5' RACE reads with MiXCR, one row per CDR3 protein. The table records a few hundred thousand distinct CDR3 sequences, around a sixth of them present only once. Sequencing was performed on PBMCs, taken 5 days after the first yellow fever vaccination. The origin of the receptors is a man between 18 and 29 years old who received the YFV17D yellow fever vaccine.

This clonotype has only a few counts. The chain joins TRBV19 to TRBJ2-5; TRBD1 might be the D (5 bases). The V end lost 5 bases, the J end lost 5 bases, and 15 bases lay between the germline ends. The CDR3 sequence is 14 residues long. Germline CDR1 is LNHDA and CDR2 is SQIVND (reference sequence). CDR3 DNA sequence: TGTGCCAGTAGTCCTGGCTCAGGGATGGAGACCCAGTACTTC. This codes for CASSPGSGMETQYF.

The rearrangement links TRBV5-6 to TRBJ2-7; TRBD2 matches at 7 bases. The CDR3 contains 16 residues. The trim removed 3 bases at V and 0 bases at J, leaving 9 bases unmatched. Germline V gene data show CDR1 as SGHDT and CDR2 as YYEEEE. The CDR3 loop reads CASSSWWRGNSYEQYV. In DNA form, the CDR3 reads TGTGCCAGCAGCTCTTGGTGGCGGGGGAACTCCTACGAGCAGTACGTC.

This clonotype was detected a few times. CDR3 region: CASSIRRELARGYTF. In nucleotides, the CDR3 is TGTGCCAGCAGCATCCGTAGGGAGCTGGCCCGGGGCTACACCTTC. J is TRBJ1-2 and V is TRBV12-3 or TRBV12-4, with D unclear. This CDR3 is built from 15 residues. Trimming removed 6 bases at V and 8 bases at J, with 22 bases between.

This clonotype was picked up a small number of times. The chain employs TRBV15 and TRBJ1-1, with D unresolved. V was cut by 0 bases and J by 10 bases, with 9 bases left in between. Germline CDR1 LNHNV, CDR2 YYDKDF (reference sequence). CDR3 length equals 12 residues. The DNA for the CDR3 is TGTGCCACCAGCAGAGATTCCGAGGGAGCTTTCTTT. Its translation is CATSRDSEGAFF.

J is TRBJ1-6 and V is TRBV5-1; TRBD1 matches 7 bases. The CDR3 extends over 15 amino acids. Germline V gives CDR1 SGHRS, CDR2 YFSETQ. V was clipped by 0 bases and J by 5 bases; unmatched bases: 2. This chain's CDR3 is CASSLGGTDNSPLHF. CDR3 sequence (DNA): TGCGCCAGCAGCTTGGGCGGGACAGATAATTCACCCCTCCACTTT. Filled out from reference TRBV5-1 and TRBJ1-6, the complete variable domain reads KAGVTQTPRYLIKTRGQQVTLSCSPISGHRSVSWYQQTPGQGLQFLFEYFSETQRNKGNFPGRFSGRQFSNSRSEMNVSTLELGDSALYLCASSLGGTDNSPLHFGNGTRLTVT.

This clonotype came up a few times. V gene TRBV15 combines with J gene TRBJ2-1; TRBD2 matches at 8 bases. With 1 base clipped from V and 3 bases from J, the junction kept 2 bases outside the gene matches. The germline V gene encodes CDR1 LNHNV and CDR2 YYDKDF (reference sequence). The CDR3 totals 15 residues. The CDR3 sequence: CATSRVTSDYNEQFF. CDR3 nucleotides: TGTGCCACCAGCAGAGTGACTAGCGACTACAATGAGCAGTTCTTC.

V gene TRBV28 combines with J gene TRBJ2-5, with D possibly being TRBD2 (5 bases). Trimming took 8 bases from V and 1 from J, leaving 17 bases between them. The germline CDR1 and CDR2 sequences are MDHEN and SYDVKM. This CDR3 is 15 amino acids long. CDR3 loop: CASGLFLASQETQYF. The CDR3 DNA sequence: TGTGCCAGCGGGCTGTTCTTAGCGAGCCAAGAGACCCAGTACTTC.

This clonotype was seen a few times. The chain is built from TRBV11-2 and TRBJ1-1; D ambiguous. Trimming shortened V by 4 bases and J by 0 bases, and 15 bases separated the two germline ends. Germline loops: CDR1 SGHAT, CDR2 FQNNGV. This CDR3 spans 16 amino acids. The CDR3 nucleotides are TGTGCCAGCAGCTCTACACACCTTACATTGAACACTGAAGCTTTCTTT. Protein product: CASSSTHLTLNTEAFF.

V gene TRBV29-1 combines with J gene TRBJ2-2, with D perhaps matching TRBD1 (6 bases). V shed 5 bases and J shed 1 base, with 17 bases lying between them. The germline V gene has CDR1 SQVTM and CDR2 ANQGSEA. The CDR3 length is 16 residues. The CDR3 DNA follows: TGCAGCGTTATCGACTTGAGGGGACAGAACACCGGGGAGCTGTTTTTT. Translating it yields CSVIDLRGQNTGELFF.

Many counts were recorded for this clonotype. V and J are TRBV20-1 and TRBJ1-5; tentative D call: TRBD1 (6 bases). The germline gives CDR1 DFQATT, CDR2 SNEGSKA (reference sequence). V lost 6 bases and J lost 0, with 15 bases in between. The CDR3 has 15 residues. The CDR3 DNA is TGCAGTGCCATGGGCAGGGGATATAGCAATCAGCCCCAGCATTTT. Protein product: CSAMGRGYSNQPQHF.

The chain couples TRBV11-2 to TRBJ1-5; perhaps TRBD1 as D (5 bases). Trimming took 6 bases from V and 0 from J, leaving 9 bases between them. The CDR3 spans 14 residues. Looked up from germline, CDR1 is SGHAT and CDR2 is FQNNGV. In DNA, the CDR3 is TGTGCCAGCAGTCGGGGGGATAGCAATCAGCCCCAGCATTTT. It encodes CASSRGDSNQPQHF.

This clonotype turned up a few times. V gene TRBV25-1 combines with J gene TRBJ2-1, with 14 bases fitting TRBD2. Germline lookup yields CDR1 MGHDK and CDR2 SYGVNS. The V and J ends lost 3 bases and 6 bases, in that order; junction bases with no gene match: 13. The CDR3 spans 19 residues. The CDR3 DNA follows: TGTGCCAGCAGTGAGCCGATTGGGACTAGCGGGGGCCTCGGCAATGAGCAGTTCTTC. Translating gives CASSEPIGTSGGLGNEQFF.

In its sample, this clonotype was seen a few times. The chain has TRBV5-8 and TRBJ1-5; TRBD1 agrees at 7 bases. Germline V lookup: CDR1 SGHTS, CDR2 YDEGEE. CDR3 size: 14 residues. The J segment lost 7 bases and the V segment lost 5 bases, leaving 9 bases of the junction unmatched. CDR3 protein: CASRKGGIGQPQHF. The CDR3 bases are TGTGCCAGCAGGAAAGGGGGCATTGGACAGCCCCAGCATTTT.

Here the CDR3 reads CASSWTEGLETQYF. The CDR3 nucleotides are TGTGCCAGCAGTTGGACAGAGGGTTTGGAGACCCAGTACTTC. The rearrangement links TRBV27 to TRBJ2-5; the D gene is possibly TRBD1 (6 bases). The CDR3 contains 14 residues. Germline CDR1 MNHEY, CDR2 SMNVEV (reference sequence). Trimming stripped 4 bases from V and 5 bases from J, with 14 bases between.

The chain recombines TRBV9 with TRBJ2-1, with TRBD2 matching over 13 bases. The V gene's germline CDR1 is SGDLS and CDR2 YYNGEE. J was trimmed by 9 bases and V by 4 bases; bases with no gene match: 7. The CDR3 loop spans 15 amino acids. The CDR3 nucleotides are TGTGCCAGCAGCCCCCGGACTAGCGGGGGTGCTGAGCAGTTCTTC. Residues: CASSPRTSGGAEQFF.

The chain employs TRBV5-6 and TRBJ2-7; perhaps TRBD2 as D (6 bases). The CDR3 is 14 residues long. Germline V gene lookup returns CDR1 SGHDT and CDR2 YYEEEE. Trimming took off 0 bases at V and 7 bases at J, with 14 bases between the two ends. As DNA, the CDR3 is TGTGCCAGCAGCTTGGGGCAGGGACTTCGGGAGCAGTACTTC. Protein: CASSLGQGLREQYF.

V is TRBV7-2 and J is TRBJ2-3; TRBD2 matches 12 bases. The CDR3 covers 16 residues. CDR1 SGHTA and CDR2 FQGNSA come from the germline V gene. V lost 5 bases to trimming and J lost 1 base; unmatched junction nucleotides: 4. CDR3 residues: CASSIGTSGRTDTQYF. For the CDR3, the DNA is TGTGCCAGCAGCATTGGGACTAGCGGGCGCACAGATACGCAGTATTTT.